This TCR beta chain appears in the sequencing data of a study of blood T cell repertoires in COVID-19. Across the whole study: T cells, B-cell-depleted T cells, or PBMCs supplied cDNA or gDNA.

This CDR3 comprises 15 residues. The V end lost 1 base, the J end lost 4 bases, and 13 bases lay between the germline ends. Germline V gene lookup returns CDR1 SGHVS and CDR2 FNYEAQ. Individuals drawn from approximately 26 US areas were roughly 18 to 89 years old. Assignments of participants to cohorts depended upon their own reported clinical history. In the source study's methods: Amplification of reference gene primers was used by the study to estimate nucleated cell counts. TCRdb keeps only in-frame clones here, not all; method: immunoSEQ multiplex PCR. V, J and clone size derive from that table, while D and trimming were established from the DNA sequence. The sample shows around 230,000 clones, 86% of them seen only once.

Sequencing used PBMCs or T cells enriched from blood (not recorded which). The chain employs TRBV7-6 and TRBJ1-2; the D is unclear. The receptor was isolated from a woman aged 40 to 55 with acute COVID-19. The CDR3 region is CASSLGESRGYGYTF. CDR3 coding DNA: TGTGCCAGCAGCTTAGGTGAGAGCAGAGGCTATGGCTACACCTTC.